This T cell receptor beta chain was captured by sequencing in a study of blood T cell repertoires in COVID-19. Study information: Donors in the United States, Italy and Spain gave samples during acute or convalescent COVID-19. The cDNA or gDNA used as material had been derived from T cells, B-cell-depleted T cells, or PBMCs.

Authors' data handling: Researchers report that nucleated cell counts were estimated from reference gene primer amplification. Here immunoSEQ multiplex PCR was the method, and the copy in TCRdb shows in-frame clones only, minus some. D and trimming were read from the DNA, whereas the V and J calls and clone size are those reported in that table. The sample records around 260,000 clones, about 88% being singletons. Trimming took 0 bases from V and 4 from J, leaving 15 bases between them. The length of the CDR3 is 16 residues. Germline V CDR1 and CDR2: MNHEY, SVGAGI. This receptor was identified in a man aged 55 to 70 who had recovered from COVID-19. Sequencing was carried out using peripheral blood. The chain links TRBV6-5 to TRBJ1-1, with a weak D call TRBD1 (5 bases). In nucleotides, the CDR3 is TGTGCCAGCAGTTACTCGACGATGGGGGGACGCACTGAAGCTTTCTTT. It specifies CASSYSTMGGRTEAFF.